This T cell receptor (beta chain) was identified during a study of beta chain features in type 1 diabetes. Study-level results: TCRB CDR3s from Type 1 diabetes patients were moderately but significantly shorter in all four CD4+ subsets. PCR might pick shorter templates more often, in the same way for patients and controls.

The germline V gene has CDR1 SGHAT and CDR2 FQNNGV. This CDR3 contains 14 residues. V lost 3 bases and J lost 7; bases outside the gene matches: 5. The entirety of the isolated RNA underwent reverse transcription, so expressed TCRB transcripts were sequenced. Method: immunoSEQ multiplex PCR; TCRdb's copy keeps in-frame clones and lacks some. The table shows around 650,000 clones, with around 12% occurring only once. This clone was observed a handful of times. The antigen remains unidentified. The specimen sequenced was naive CD4+ T cells from blood. This chain links TRBV11-2 with TRBJ2-5, with 10 bases lining up with TRBD2. This TCR was recovered from a man aged 30 to 39 with type 1 diabetes. CDR3 amino acids: CASSLGASGGTQYF. Here the CDR3 DNA reads TGTGCCAGCAGCTTGGGGGCTAGCGGGGGGACCCAGTACTTC.